Listed below are T cell receptor beta chains from one sample, sequenced in a study of T cells in Graves' hyperthyroidism and ophthalmopathy. TCRdb itself ran the multiplex PCR reads through MiXCR, one entry per CDR3 protein. The data contain about 840,000 distinct CDR3 sequences, about 38% of them singletons. Sequencing was performed on blood. All receptors come from a man younger than 35 with Graves' hyperthyroidism. Each CDR3 is given with its conserved first and last residue. Each record gives: clone size, D gene, V gene, J gene, CDR3 DNA, CDR3 protein. The D gene is left open where the match is weak. Expanded clones get a size class; other rows say once, few or many, or leave the size out.

many	.	TRBV7-8	TRBJ1-5	TGTGCCAGCAGCTTAGCTAACAGGGATCAGCCCCAGCATTTT	CASSLANRDQPQHF
many	.	TRBV20-1	TRBJ2-7	TGCAGTGCTATCGGGACGGCCACCTACGAGCAGTACTTC	CSAIGTATYEQYF
many	TRBD2	TRBV20-1	TRBJ2-7	TGCAGTGCAACTAGCGGGAGCACCGGCGAGCAGTACTTC	CSATSGSTGEQYF
.	TRBD2	TRBV6-5	TRBJ2-2	TGTGCCAGCAGTTCAGGACTAGAACCAACCGGGGAGCTGTTTTTT	CASSSGLEPTGELFF
.	TRBD2	TRBV7-9	TRBJ2-2	TGTGCTCTCGGTGAGAGCGGGGGAAACACCGGGGAGCTGTTTTTT	CALGESGGNTGELFF
.	.	TRBV2	TRBJ2-7	TGTGCCAGCAGTTTATACACAATGGGCACCGAGCAGTACTTC	CASSLYTMGTEQYF
few	.	TRBV29-1	TRBJ1-1	TGCAGTCCCGGGCAGGGGCTAAACACTGAAGCTTTCTTT	CSPGQGLNTEAFF
.	.	TRBV20-1	TRBJ2-5	TGCAGTGCGTGGGGGCCGGAGTCCCAGTACTTC	CSAWGPESQYF
.	.	TRBV7-9	TRBJ1-3	TGTGCCAGCAGCTCAGGGCCCTCGACCCTCATATATTTT	CASSSGPSTLIYF
.	.	TRBV7-6	TRBJ1-1	TGTGCCAGCAGCCGGGGGGGGTGGGACGGTGAAGCTTTCTTT	CASSRGGWDGEAFF
.	.	TRBV20-1	TRBJ2-7	TGCAGTGAAGCGGACGGCTACGAGCAGTACTTC	CSEADGYEQYF
many	.	TRBV2	TRBJ2-2	TGTGCCAGCGGGGGCCGACTGGGCACCGGGGAGCTGTTTTTT	CASGGRLGTGELFF
many	.	TRBV19	TRBJ1-6	TGTGCCAGTAGGGTACAGGGAGATGGATCACCCCTCCACTTT	CASRVQGDGSPLHF
.	.	TRBV7-2	TRBJ1-1	TGTGCCAGCAGCTCACGGGGCAACACGAACACTGAAGCTTTCTTT	CASSSRGNTNTEAFF
once	.	TRBV12-3/TRBV12-4	TRBJ2-7	TGTGCCAGCAGTTTAGATGGGGGGATCGGGTACGAGCAGTACTTC	CASSLDGGIGYEQYF
.	.	TRBV6-1	TRBJ1-2	TGTGCCAGCACCGGGAGGCAGGGGATTAACTATGGCTACACCTTC	CASTGRQGINYGYTF
few	.	TRBV20-1	TRBJ1-1	TGCAGTGCTAGAGGCAGTCCAGGGGAAGCTTTCTTT	CSARGSPGEAFF
.	TRBD2	TRBV7-3	TRBJ2-6	TGTGCCAGCAGCCAGGGGGGACTAGCGGGTGGGGCCAACGTCCTGACTTTC	CASSQGGLAGGANVLTF
.	TRBD2	TRBV12-3/TRBV12-4	TRBJ2-7	TGTGCCAGCAGGGGGACTAGCGGGAGAAACTACGAGCAGTACTTC	CASRGTSGRNYEQYF
many	.	TRBV7-9	TRBJ2-7	TGTGCCAGCACCCCGGTTCTGGGCTACGAGCAGTACTTC	CASTPVLGYEQYF
.	.	TRBV7-2	TRBJ2-7	TGTGCCAGCAGTGGGGCCGGGAGGGACAGCTACGAGCAGTACTTC	CASSGAGRDSYEQYF
.	TRBD1	TRBV5-1	TRBJ2-7	TGCGCCAGCAGCTTGGTTCAGGGGGCGGAAGAGCAGTACTTC	CASSLVQGAEEQYF
.	.	TRBV10-3	TRBJ1-5	TGTGCCATCAGTGGGCCAGTCAATCAGCCCCAGCATTTT	CAISGPVNQPQHF
.	.	TRBV7-2	TRBJ2-7	TGTGCCAGCAGCCTAGGAGAGCTCGAGCAGTACTTC	CASSLGELEQYF
.	TRBD1	TRBV10-3	TRBJ1-2	TGTGCCATCAGCGCGTGGACAGGGGCTTTTGGCTACACCTTC	CAISAWTGAFGYTF
once	TRBD1	TRBV11-2	TRBJ1-5	TGTGCCAGCAGCGCAGGGGGCGAAAGCAATCAGCCCCAGCATTTT	CASSAGGESNQPQHF
many	.	TRBV7-2	TRBJ2-6	TGTGCCAGCACCCTTCCCCTGGACGGCTCTGGGGCCAACGTCCTGACTTTC	CASTLPLDGSGANVLTF